What follows are 26 T cell receptor beta chains derived from one specimen sequenced in a study of shared clonotypes between healthy human individuals. Libraries were prepared by immunoSEQ multiplex PCR; TCRdb keeps only in-frame clonotypes and omits some of them. The repertoire holds about 820,000 clones, with nearly 95% as singletons. Naive CD8 cells lacked CD45RO and underwent positive selection for CCR7, leaving out terminally differentiated effector memory CD45RA+ cells. The sequencing input was naive CD8+ T cells sorted from blood. These receptors all come from a man younger than 40 in good health.

The rearrangement uses TRBV7-9 and TRBJ1-4; 11 bases agree with TRBD1. V gave up 0 bases and J gave up 7 bases; unmatched junction bases: 1. Germline loops: CDR1 SEHNR, CDR2 FQNEAQ (reference sequence). This CDR3 comprises 15 residues. DNA for the CDR3: TGTGCCAGCAGCTTAGCCGGGACAGGGGGTGAAAAACTGTTTTTT. This codes for CASSLAGTGGEKLFF.

The gene calls are TRBV5-1 and TRBJ2-7; 12 bases line up with TRBD2. This CDR3 has 15 residues. Looked up from germline, CDR1 is SGHRS and CDR2 is YFSETQ. V was clipped by 5 bases and J by 4 bases; unmatched bases: 7. As DNA, the CDR3 is TGCGCCAGCAGTATGACTAGCGGGAGTATGTACGAGCAGTACTTC. This codes for CASSMTSGSMYEQYF.

V is TRBV7-9 and J is TRBJ2-5; 8 bases agree with TRBD2. This CDR3 comprises 15 residues. Looked up from germline, CDR1 is SEHNR and CDR2 is FQNEAQ (reference sequence). The trim removed 4 bases at V and 4 bases at J, leaving 8 bases unmatched. The CDR3 reads CASSSPGGGSETQYF. In nucleotides, the CDR3 is TGTGCCAGCAGCTCGCCCGGGGGGGGATCAGAGACCCAGTACTTC. Filled out from reference TRBV7-9 and TRBJ2-5, the complete variable domain reads DTGVSQNPRHKITKRGQNVTFRCDPISEHNRLYWYRQTLGQGPEFLTYFQNEAQLEKSRLLSDRFSAERPKGSFSTLEIQRTEQGDSAMYLCASSSPGGGSETQYFGPGTRLLVL.

This clone was picked up one time. The rearrangement links TRBV20-1 to TRBJ2-7; no firm D call. The V gene lost 5 bases and the J gene lost 5 bases, with 10 bases spanning the gap. Per germline, CDR1 DFQATT and CDR2 SNEGSKA (reference sequence). CDR3 length: 11 amino acids. Here the CDR3 reads CSASVANEQYF. In DNA form, the CDR3 reads TGCAGTGCTTCAGTGGCTAACGAGCAGTACTTC.

CDR3 nucleotide sequence: TGTGCCAGCAGCTACTATATCACCGGGGAGCTGTTTTTT. It translates to CASSYYITGELFF. The V call is TRBV13, the J call TRBJ2-2; D not resolved. This CDR3 is 13 amino acids long. From germline, CDR1 is PRHDT and CDR2 FYEKMQ (reference sequence). V was pared by 4 bases and J by 4 bases, with 7 bases between.

This sequence joins TRBV9 and TRBJ2-3; 10 nucleotides match TRBD1. Germline V gene sequence: CDR1 SGDLS, CDR2 YYNGEE. This CDR3 has 17 amino acids. J was trimmed by 2 bases and V by 0 bases; bases with no gene match: 6. The CDR3 region has the DNA TGTGCCAGCAGCGTAGAGGGACAGGGGTACGCCACAGATACGCAGTATTTT. This gives the protein CASSVEGQGYATDTQYF. Complete variable domain (other parts from reference TRBV9 and TRBJ2-3): DSGVTQTPKHLITATGQRVTLRCSPRSGDLSVYWYQQSLDQGLQFLIQYYNGEERAKGNILERFSAQQFPDLHSELNLSSLELGDSALYFCASSVEGQGYATDTQYFGPGTRLTVL.

The gene calls are TRBV5-5 and TRBJ2-5; D unresolved. Trimming took 4 bases from V and 0 from J, leaving 13 bases between them. Germline CDR1 and CDR2: SGHKS and YYEKEE (reference sequence). The CDR3 extends over 15 amino acids. CDR3 bases: TGTGCCAGCAGCCCCCCAGGTCGCTACCAAGAGACCCAGTACTTC. Its translation: CASSPPGRYQETQYF.

The CDR3 loop is CASSKQGTQYF. The CDR3 DNA follows: TGTGCCAGCAGTAAACAGGGTACGCAGTATTTT. The rearrangement uses TRBV27 and TRBJ2-3; D possibly corresponds to TRBD1 (6 bases). Germline V gives CDR1 MNHEY, CDR2 SMNVEV (reference sequence). Between the trimmed V and J ends, which lost 5 bases and 8 bases, there was a span of 8 bases. The CDR3 runs to 11 residues.

The chain combines TRBV6-6 with TRBJ1-5; a weak D match, TRBD1 (5 bases). Germline values: CDR1 MNHNY, CDR2 SVGAGI (reference sequence). V was clipped by 2 bases and J by 0 bases, with 8 bases between them. The CDR3 contains 15 residues. CDR3 protein: CASSYAGNSNQPQHF. Here the CDR3 DNA reads TGTGCCAGCAGTTACGCAGGGAATAGCAATCAGCCCCAGCATTTT.

The rearrangement links TRBV7-9 to TRBJ2-7, with 8 nucleotides matching TRBD2. Germline V gene sequence: CDR1 SEHNR, CDR2 FQNEAQ (reference sequence). The CDR3 totals 18 residues. V lost 1 base, J lost 0 bases, and 11 bases stayed unmatched. For the CDR3, the DNA is TGTGCCAGCAGCTTAGAAGGGAGCGGGAGAGGGGACTCCTACGAGCAGTACTTC. Its translation: CASSLEGSGRGDSYEQYF.

The V call is TRBV9, the J call TRBJ1-1; D uncertain. There are 12 residues in the CDR3. Germline CDR1 reads SGDLS; CDR2 reads YYNGEE. The V end was cut by 0 bases, the J end by 10 bases, with 10 bases between. The CDR3 nucleotides read TGTGCCAGCAGCGTAGTGGGCTCGAGAGCTTTCTTT. It is translated as CASSVVGSRAFF.

This clone was detected only once. J is TRBJ1-2 and V is TRBV6-1, with unresolved D. Germline V lookup: CDR1 MNHNS, CDR2 SASEGT. V lost 1 base and J 7 bases, leaving 13 bases between the germline ends. The CDR3 has 14 amino acids. CDR3 sequence: CASSEDVGPTGYTF. The DNA of the CDR3 is TGTGCCAGCAGTGAAGATGTAGGTCCCACTGGCTACACCTTC.

This clone turned up a few times. The chain carries TRBV7-9 and TRBJ1-5; a weak D match, TRBD1 (6 bases). Germline CDR1 is SEHNR and CDR2 is FQNEAQ (reference sequence). This CDR3 is 16 amino acids long. Trimming left V 1 base short and J 7 bases short, with 17 bases between. CDR3 nucleotides: TGTGCCAGCAGCTTAGATAAGGGGGGAAGGCGGCAGCCCCAGCATTTT. Translated, it gives CASSLDKGGRRQPQHF. Filled out from reference TRBV7-9 and TRBJ1-5, the complete variable domain reads DTGVSQNPRHKITKRGQNVTFRCDPISEHNRLYWYRQTLGQGPEFLTYFQNEAQLEKSRLLSDRFSAERPKGSFSTLEIQRTEQGDSAMYLCASSLDKGGRRQPQHFGDGTRLSIL.

This chain joins TRBV19 and TRBJ2-5; 12 bases are shared with TRBD2. The CDR3 loop spans 21 amino acids. In germline, CDR1 is LNHDA, CDR2 SQIVND (reference sequence). V lost 7 bases, J lost 1 base, and 22 bases stayed unmatched. CDR3 in DNA: TGTGCCAGTACCTCCATGGCCCCCGGACTAGCGGGACTTACCGGCCAAGAGACCCAGTACTTC. It specifies CASTSMAPGLAGLTGQETQYF.

CDR3 DNA sequence: TGTGCCAGCAGCGTAGGAAGAACCGGGACAGGACCGAACACCGGGGAGCTGTTTTTT. Amino acids: CASSVGRTGTGPNTGELFF. This chain links TRBV9 with TRBJ2-2; 8 bases align to TRBD1. The trim removed 0 bases at V and 0 bases at J, leaving 10 bases unmatched. The germline V gene encodes CDR1 SGDLS and CDR2 YYNGEE. This CDR3 region has 19 residues.

The chain recombines TRBV28 with TRBJ2-4; 7 bases are shared with TRBD1. There are 17 residues in the CDR3. The germline gives CDR1 MDHEN, CDR2 SYDVKM. V shed 6 bases and J 0 bases; nucleotides not matched to a gene: 11. CDR3 DNA: TGTGCCAGCAGCCCGACGACAGGGTTACTAGCCAAAAACATTCAGTACTTC. It yields the protein CASSPTTGLLAKNIQYF.

CDR3 DNA: TGTGCCAGCAGGGGACAGGGGGAGGAAAAACTGTTTTTT. Protein product: CASRGQGEEKLFF. The V call is TRBV6-5, the J call TRBJ1-4; 11 nucleotides line up with TRBD1. Losses at the gene ends were 6 bases for V and 8 bases for J; bases not matched to a gene: 2. The CDR3 length is 13 residues. Germline V CDR1 and CDR2: MNHEY, SVGAGI.

As DNA, the CDR3 is TGTGCCAGCGGGCTGGACAGGAACACTGAAGCTTTCTTT. Its protein product is CASGLDRNTEAFF. The chain has TRBV6-1 and TRBJ1-1; tentative D call: TRBD1 (6 bases). Germline V gene lookup returns CDR1 MNHNS and CDR2 SASEGT. The V gene lost 8 bases and the J gene lost 1 base, with 11 bases spanning the gap. CDR3 length: 13 amino acids.

The chain links TRBV2 to TRBJ2-1; TRBD1 agrees at 11 bases. The germline CDR1 and CDR2 sequences are SNHLY and FYNNEI. The CDR3 covers 13 residues. The V gene end was trimmed by 7 bases and the J gene end by 7 bases; junction bases not matched to a gene: 3. In DNA, the CDR3 is TGTGCCAGCATGGGACAGGGGGAGAATGAGCAGTTCTTC. Its protein product is CASMGQGENEQFF. Combining the CDR3 with reference TRBV2 and TRBJ2-1 gives the whole variable domain EPEVTQTPSHQVTQMGQEVILRCVPISNHLYFYWYRQILGQKVEFLVSFYNNEISEKSEIFDDQFSVERPDGSNFTLKIRSTKLEDSAMYFCASMGQGENEQFFGPGTRLTVL.

The chain joins TRBV27 to TRBJ2-2; TRBD2 might be the D (5 bases). This CDR3 has 12 residues. The germline gives CDR1 MNHEY, CDR2 SMNVEV (reference sequence). V was trimmed by 6 bases and J by 3 bases, leaving 5 bases between them. The CDR3 spells CASRADTGELFF. The CDR3 DNA sequence: TGTGCCAGCAGAGCGGACACCGGGGAGCTGTTTTTT.

This rearrangement joins TRBV4-3 to TRBJ2-3, with D tentatively TRBD1 (8 bases). Germline CDR1 and CDR2: LGHNA and YSLEER. This CDR3 is built from 16 residues. V was shortened by 1 base and J by 4 bases, with 15 bases between the two germline ends. CDR3 coding DNA: TGCGCCAGCAGCCAAGTTTTTACAGGGGGGGCAGATACGCAGTATTTT. Its translation is CASSQVFTGGADTQYF.

The chain joins TRBV19 to TRBJ2-1; D is uncertain. V was trimmed by 1 base and J by 3 bases, leaving 4 bases between them. The CDR3 is made up of 13 amino acids. Germline values: CDR1 LNHDA, CDR2 SQIVND (reference sequence). The CDR3 protein is CASSIVNYNEQFF. Here the CDR3 DNA reads TGTGCCAGTAGTATAGTCAACTACAATGAGCAGTTCTTC.

This clone was seen repeatedly, ten times or more. V is TRBV28 and J is TRBJ2-2, with TRBD2 matching over 9 bases. CDR1 and CDR2 (germline): MDHEN, SYDVKM. The V segment lost 1 base and the J segment 5 bases; nucleotides outside the gene matches: 2. CDR3 size: 15 residues. As DNA, the CDR3 is TGTGCCAGCAGTTTATTAGCGGGAGAAACCGGGGAGCTGTTTTTT. Translation: CASSLLAGETGELFF.

The chain carries TRBV9 and TRBJ2-1, with 10 nucleotides matching TRBD1. Germline-derived CDR1 and CDR2 are SGDLS and YYNGEE. The CDR3 contains 16 residues. The V segment lost 3 bases and the J segment 4 bases; nucleotides outside the gene matches: 7. In DNA, the CDR3 is TGTGCCAGCAGCGCCAACCGGGACAGGGGTTACAATGAGCAGTTCTTC. Encoded protein: CASSANRDRGYNEQFF. The whole variable domain, remainder taken from reference TRBV9 and TRBJ2-1, is DSGVTQTPKHLITATGQRVTLRCSPRSGDLSVYWYQQSLDQGLQFLIQYYNGEERAKGNILERFSAQQFPDLHSELNLSSLELGDSALYFCASSANRDRGYNEQFFGPGTRLTVL.

This chain connects TRBV9 to TRBJ2-2; D is ambiguous. CDR1 SGDLS and CDR2 YYNGEE come from the germline V gene. This CDR3 contains 17 residues. Deletions cut 3 bases from V and 7 bases from J, with 22 bases between. The CDR3 loop is CASSASGGLYPGGELFF. The DNA for the CDR3 is TGTGCCAGCAGCGCAAGTGGTGGGCTTTACCCGGGCGGGGAGCTGTTTTTT.

For this clone: One end of the junction fails to match germline, which may point to a read error. The genes are TRBV9 and TRBJ2-5; maybe TRBD1 (6 bases). The CDR3 totals 13 residues. Per germline, CDR1 SGDLS and CDR2 YYNGEE. The DNA for the CDR3 is TGTGCTAGCAGCTCAGGGGCGGGAGAGACCCAGTACTTC. The encoded protein is CASSSGAGETQYF.